These 20 T cell receptor beta chains were all obtained from the same sample, sequenced in a study of spatial heterogeneity in lung cancer. Their specific antigens are unknown. TCRdb recomputed calls from the 5' RACE reads with MiXCR, one row per CDR3 protein. Of roughly 4,000 distinct CDR3 sequences listed, about 15% are singletons. Time point reported: sample taken at primary tumor resection. Study-wide results and limits: Expanded intratumoral alpha and beta TCR counts tracked tumor mutation counts.

This sample comprised lung tumor tissue, obtained at surgery. The origin of the receptors is a female donor with early-stage non-small cell lung cancer.

The chain uses TRBV20-1 and TRBJ1-3; D is possibly TRBD1 (5 bases). Germline-derived CDR1 and CDR2 are DFQATT and SNEGSKA (reference sequence). V was trimmed by 3 bases and J by 2 bases, leaving 14 bases between them. The CDR3 contains 15 residues. This chain's CDR3 is CSARGGVGTGNTIYF. The CDR3 DNA sequence: TGCAGTGCTAGGGGAGGGGTCGGCACTGGAAACACCATATATTTT.

Relative to its sample, this clonotype is medium-sized. The chain employs TRBV18 and TRBJ2-1, with D perhaps matching TRBD2 (5 bases). Trimming cost V 0 bases and J 7 bases, with 10 bases left between them. The CDR3 extends over 14 amino acids. Germline V gene lookup returns CDR1 KGHSH and CDR2 LQKENI. The DNA for the CDR3 is TGTGCCAGCTCACCACCAGTAAGGAGGAATGAGCAGTTCTTC. It encodes CASSPPVRRNEQFF. The whole variable domain, filled in from reference TRBV18 and TRBJ2-1, reads NAGVMQNPRHLVRRRGQEARLRCSPMKGHSHVYWYRQLPEEGLKFMVYLQKENIIDESGMPKERFSAEFPKEGPSILRIQQVVRGDSAAYFCASSPPVRRNEQFFGPGTRLTVL.

This clonotype came up many times. The chain recombines TRBV9 with TRBJ1-2; 11 nucleotides match TRBD1. The CDR3 runs to 16 residues. The V segment lost 5 bases and the J segment 4 bases; nucleotides outside the gene matches: 10. The germline V gene encodes CDR1 SGDLS and CDR2 YYNGEE. CDR3 DNA: TGTGCCAGCAGTGAAGGGCGGGACAGGGGGACCTATGGCTACACCTTC. This codes for CASSEGRDRGTYGYTF. The full variable domain, rest sourced from reference TRBV9 and TRBJ1-2, is DSGVTQTPKHLITATGQRVTLRCSPRSGDLSVYWYQQSLDQGLQFLIQYYNGEERAKGNILERFSAQQFPDLHSELNLSSLELGDSALYFCASSEGRDRGTYGYTFGSGTRLTVV.

The chain links TRBV7-6 to TRBJ2-2; D may be TRBD1 (6 bases). V lost 2 bases and J lost 0, with 13 bases in between. Looked up from germline, CDR1 is SGHVS and CDR2 is FNYEAQ. The CDR3 is made up of 17 amino acids. The CDR3: CASSLTSRGSNTGELFF. The CDR3, as DNA: TGTGCCAGCAGCTTAACCTCCAGGGGTTCGAACACCGGGGAGCTGTTTTTT.

The rearrangement links TRBV5-1 to TRBJ2-1; 9 bases map to TRBD2. CDR3 size: 17 residues. Trimming cost V 4 bases and J 4 bases; bases outside gene matches: 12. Germline CDR1 SGHRS, CDR2 YFSETQ. The CDR3 here is CASSPDLGLAQYNEQFF. CDR3 DNA sequence: TGCGCCAGCAGCCCCGACCTGGGACTAGCCCAATACAATGAGCAGTTCTTC.

This clonotype was counted at least ten times. The chain has TRBV7-2 and TRBJ2-3; D uncertain. This CDR3 is built from 14 residues. Germline V gene sequence: CDR1 SGHTA, CDR2 FQGNSA. V was pared by 5 bases and J by 0 bases, with 9 bases between. The CDR3 DNA reads as TGTGCCAGCAGCCTAAGAATGAGCACAGATACGCAGTATTTT. Translating it yields CASSLRMSTDTQYF.

By share, this clonotype ranks as medium-sized. The gene calls are TRBV27 and TRBJ1-2; D unresolved. The CDR3 covers 13 residues. Germline V gene lookup returns CDR1 MNHEY and CDR2 SMNVEV (reference sequence). The V end was cut by 3 bases, the J end by 2 bases, with 7 bases between. The CDR3 nucleotides are TGTGCCAGCAGTTTCCAGATCAACTATGGCTACACCTTC. Translation: CASSFQINYGYTF.

This clonotype was recorded many times. Compared with germline, one end of the junction differs, possibly owing to a read error. The V and J genes are TRBV6-2 or TRBV6-3 and TRBJ1-2, with D unresolved. The CDR3 totals 13 residues. Germline CDR1 and CDR2: MNHEY and SVGEGT. The chain's CDR3 is CASSYSLGRGYTF. The CDR3, as DNA: TGTGCCAGCAGCTACTCCCTGGGCCGGGGCTACACCTTC.

Only a few counts were recorded for this clonotype. The J gene is TRBJ1-4, the V gene TRBV25-1; a possible D gene is TRBD1 (5 bases). V lost 2 bases to trimming and J lost 3 bases, with 7 bases between them. The CDR3 spans 14 residues. The germline V gene has CDR1 MGHDK and CDR2 SYGVNS. In DNA, the CDR3 is TGTGCCAGCAGTGAACAGGGCTCTAATGAAAAACTGTTTTTT. Translation gives CASSEQGSNEKLFF.

This clonotype has a handful of counts. The chain couples TRBV2 to TRBJ2-5, with 14 positions matching TRBD2. Germline CDR1 and CDR2: SNHLY and FYNNEI. CDR3 length: 15 residues. V lost 6 bases and J lost 7; bases outside the gene matches: 7. CDR3 loop: CASREGLAGVATQYF. The CDR3 DNA sequence: TGTGCCAGCAGGGAGGGACTAGCGGGGGTAGCGACCCAGTACTTC.

This clonotype is large by share. V usage is TRBV6-1 and J usage is TRBJ1-5; D might be TRBD1 (5 bases). CDR3 size: 13 residues. The germline V and J ends were trimmed by 8 bases and 3 bases, with 11 bases remaining between them. The germline V gene has CDR1 MNHNS and CDR2 SASEGT. DNA of the CDR3: TGTGCCAGCCGGGACCGTTACAATCAGCCCCAGCATTTT. Translated: CASRDRYNQPQHF.

The sample holds many counts of this clonotype. The V call is TRBV6-5, the J call TRBJ1-2; no reliable D call. V lost 5 bases to trimming and J lost 2 bases, with 12 bases between them. The CDR3 has 14 amino acids. Looked up from germline, CDR1 is MNHEY and CDR2 is SVGAGI. The CDR3, as DNA: TGTGCCAGCAGTCATTCCATCGAGAACTATGGCTACACCTTC. It specifies CASSHSIENYGYTF.

This clonotype was recorded at least ten times. V usage is TRBV7-9 and J usage is TRBJ1-1; perhaps TRBD1 as D (5 bases). V was trimmed by 3 bases and J by 3 bases, leaving 14 bases between them. CDR1 and CDR2 (germline): SEHNR, FQNEAQ (reference sequence). The CDR3 totals 15 residues. CDR3 region: CASSFTGPGDTEAFF. The CDR3 DNA reads TGTGCCAGCAGCTTCACAGGCCCCGGGGACACTGAAGCTTTCTTT.

Within the sample, this clonotype is medium-sized. The chain combines TRBV5-1 with TRBJ2-7, with D tentatively TRBD2 (5 bases). The CDR3 covers 13 residues. Per germline, CDR1 SGHRS and CDR2 YFSETQ. With 3 bases removed from V and 6 bases from J, the gap between germline ends came to 13 bases. CDR3 sequence reads: CASSSGRGAEQYF. The CDR3 DNA follows: TGCGCCAGCAGCTCCGGCCGGGGAGCCGAGCAGTACTTC. The full variable domain, rest sourced from reference TRBV5-1 and TRBJ2-7, is KAGVTQTPRYLIKTRGQQVTLSCSPISGHRSVSWYQQTPGQGLQFLFEYFSETQRNKGNFPGRFSGRQFSNSRSEMNVSTLELGDSALYLCASSSGRGAEQYFGPGTRLTVT.

This clonotype rates as medium-sized. This chain links TRBV27 with TRBJ1-5; D uncertain. Trimming shortened V by 6 bases and J by 3 bases, and 9 bases separated the two germline ends. This CDR3 is 13 amino acids long. The germline CDR1 and CDR2 sequences are MNHEY and SMNVEV (reference sequence). The CDR3, as DNA: TGTGCCAGCAGCCTGGGTTTCAATCAGCCCCAGCATTTT. It encodes CASSLGFNQPQHF.

This clonotype was seen at least ten times. The chain links TRBV27 to TRBJ1-1; no clear D gene. The CDR3 covers 14 residues. V lost 6 bases, J lost 3 bases, and 14 bases lay in between. Germline V gene sequence: CDR1 MNHEY, CDR2 SMNVEV (reference sequence). The CDR3 DNA reads as TGTGCCAGCAGCGTAGGGCTATCGGACACTGAAGCTTTCTTT. It yields the protein CASSVGLSDTEAFF.

The sample holds many counts of this clonotype. The chain couples TRBV4-1 to TRBJ2-5; 7 nucleotides align to TRBD2. After removal of 1 base from V and 5 bases from J, the junction contained 7 bases not matched to a gene. This CDR3 has 15 residues. Per germline, CDR1 MGHRA and CDR2 YSYEKL. The CDR3 nucleotides read TGCGCCAGCAGCCAAGGAGCCCGGCGGGGGGAGACCCAGTACTTC. This gives the protein CASSQGARRGETQYF.

This clonotype qualifies as medium-sized. The V and J genes are TRBV6-5 and TRBJ2-5; weak D call: TRBD1 (6 bases). CDR1 is MNHEY and CDR2 is SVGAGI in the germline V gene. This CDR3 contains 16 residues. V was pared by 4 bases and J by 5 bases, with 20 bases between. CDR3: CASSLGARRGAETQYF. The DNA for the CDR3 is TGTGCCAGCAGTTTAGGCGCGCGCAGGGGCGCGGAGACCCAGTACTTC.

This clonotype is medium-sized (0.01 to 0.1%) by share. The chain recombines TRBV3-1 with TRBJ1-1; TRBD1 might be the D (5 bases). Looked up from germline, CDR1 is LGHDT and CDR2 is YNNKEL (reference sequence). V was trimmed by 4 bases and J by 8 bases, leaving 8 bases between them. The CDR3 length is 11 residues. The CDR3: CASSLRQEAFF. The CDR3 DNA reads TGTGCCAGCAGCCTGAGACAGGAAGCTTTCTTT.

By frequency in the sample, this clonotype is medium-sized. This sequence joins TRBV5-4 and TRBJ2-1, with D unclear. V was pared by 1 base and J by 9 bases, with 17 bases between. The CDR3 extends over 15 amino acids. CDR1 is SGHNT, CDR2 YYREEE, per germline (reference sequence). CDR3 sequence: CASSLRPSLGGEQFF. The CDR3 DNA is TGTGCCAGCAGCTTGAGGCCTAGTCTAGGCGGTGAGCAGTTCTTC.